This is a list of T cell receptor beta chains from one sample in a study of blood T cell repertoires in COVID-19. Only in-frame clones appear in the TCRdb table, and some are missing; sequencing was by immunoSEQ multiplex PCR. This table holds some 140,000 clones, around 85% found once. Sequences were obtained from peripheral blood. These receptors originate from a woman aged 45 to 65 who had recovered from COVID-19. Both conserved end residues are part of each CDR3. D genes are given only for firm matches. Where a row states a size, it is once, few, many or the class of an expanded clone; other rows omit it.

length: 14
size: few
V: TRBV5-6
D: TRBD1
J: TRBJ1-2
CDR3: CASSPGTGFYGYTF
DNA: TGTGCCAGCAGCCCGGGGACAGGGTTCTATGGCTACACCTTC

length: 12
size: -
V: TRBV2
D: TRBD1
J: TRBJ2-1
CDR3: CASRGRGHEQFF
DNA: TGTGCCAGCAGGGGTAGGGGGCATGAGCAGTTCTTC

length: 17
size: once
V: TRBV4-1
D: TRBD2
J: TRBJ2-3
CDR3: CASSLTGTSGGINTQYF
DNA: TGCGCCAGCAGCCTGACCGGGACTAGCGGGGGGATCAATACGCAGTATTTT

length: 16
size: -
V: TRBV11-3
D: TRBD2
J: TRBJ2-3
CDR3: CASSSGLAGHTDTQYF
DNA: TGTGCCAGCAGCTCAGGACTAGCGGGGCACACAGATACGCAGTATTTT

length: 14
size: -
V: TRBV7-3
D: -
J: TRBJ2-1
CDR3: CASSRDISYNEQFF
DNA: TGTGCCAGCAGCCGGGACATCAGCTACAATGAGCAGTTCTTC

length: 13
size: -
V: TRBV7-3
D: -
J: TRBJ2-2
CDR3: CASSPTNTGELFF
DNA: TGTGCCAGCAGCCCTACGAACACCGGGGAGCTGTTTTTT

length: 15
size: -
V: TRBV30
D: TRBD2
J: TRBJ2-2
CDR3: CAWSGSGSWTGELFF
DNA: TGTGCCTGGAGCGGGAGCGGGAGTTGGACCGGGGAGCTGTTTTTT

length: 15
size: -
V: TRBV30
D: -
J: TRBJ1-4
CDR3: CAWSVSQGIYEKLFF
DNA: TGTGCCTGGAGTGTTTCTCAGGGGATTTATGAAAAACTGTTTTTT

length: 13
size: -
V: TRBV5-6
D: TRBD1
J: TRBJ2-7
CDR3: CASSHRQGREQYF
DNA: TGTGCCAGCAGCCACCGACAGGGGCGCGAGCAGTACTTC

length: 14
size: -
V: TRBV4-2
D: TRBD1
J: TRBJ1-2
CDR3: CASSQTGAGYGYTF
DNA: TGTGCCAGCAGCCAAACAGGGGCGGGCTATGGCTACACCTTC

length: 18
size: -
V: TRBV3-1/TRBV3-2
D: -
J: TRBJ2-1
CDR3: CASSQDSSLLRDYNEQFF
DNA: TGTGCCAGCAGCCAAGATTCCTCCTTACTACGGGACTACAATGAGCAGTTCTTC

length: 15
size: -
V: TRBV15
D: TRBD1
J: TRBJ1-2
CDR3: CATSPTGTGSSGYTF
DNA: TGTGCCACCAGCCCGACTGGGACAGGTAGTAGTGGCTACACCTTC

length: 15
size: -
V: TRBV6-1
D: -
J: TRBJ1-6
CDR3: CASSEYPKPNSPLHF
DNA: TGTGCCAGCAGTGAATATCCCAAGCCTAATTCACCCCTCCACTTT

length: 16
size: -
V: TRBV18
D: TRBD1
J: TRBJ2-2
CDR3: CASSPQGAANTGELFF
DNA: TGTGCCAGCTCACCACAGGGGGCGGCGAACACCGGGGAGCTGTTTTTT

length: 13
size: -
V: TRBV27
D: -
J: TRBJ1-6
CDR3: CASSTGGSSPLHF
DNA: TGTGCCAGCAGTACGGGTGGGAGTTCACCCCTCCACTTT

length: 12
size: few
V: TRBV6-5
D: -
J: TRBJ2-2
CDR3: CAIVSTTGELFF
DNA: TGTGCCATAGTTAGTACCACCGGGGAGCTGTTTTTT

length: 12
size: -
V: TRBV30
D: -
J: TRBJ2-5
CDR3: CAWSESWETQYF
DNA: TGTGCCTGGAGCGAGAGTTGGGAGACCCAGTACTTC

length: 15
size: -
V: TRBV7-2
D: TRBD1
J: TRBJ2-7
CDR3: CASSSRQGRIYEQYF
DNA: TGTGCCAGCAGCTCACGACAGGGAAGGATATACGAGCAGTACTTC

length: 14
size: -
V: TRBV21-1
D: -
J: TRBJ1-5
CDR3: CASSKSGGDQPQHF
DNA: TGTGCCAGCAGCAAATCAGGGGGCGATCAGCCCCAGCATTTT

length: 14
size: -
V: TRBV27
D: TRBD2
J: TRBJ2-7
CDR3: CASSPAGPTYEQYF
DNA: TGTGCCAGCAGTCCAGCGGGGCCAACCTACGAGCAGTACTTC

length: 15
size: -
V: TRBV30
D: TRBD1
J: TRBJ1-1
CDR3: CAWRAGGFHLQGAFF
DNA: TGTGCCTGGAGGGCAGGGGGGTTCCACTTACAGGGGGCTTTCTTT

length: 15
size: few
V: TRBV29-1
D: TRBD1
J: TRBJ1-2
CDR3: CSGFSGTGEPYGYTF
DNA: TGCAGCGGGTTCTCCGGGACAGGGGAACCCTATGGCTACACCTTC

length: 14
size: -
V: TRBV30
D: -
J: TRBJ1-4
CDR3: CAGAVTVTNEKLFF
DNA: TGTGCCGGGGCCGTAACAGTAACTAATGAAAAACTGTTTTTT

length: 16
size: -
V: TRBV30
D: -
J: TRBJ1-1
CDR3: CAWGAGGRPLNTEAFF
DNA: TGTGCCTGGGGCGCCGGGGGACGCCCCCTGAACACTGAAGCTTTCTTT

length: 14
size: -
V: TRBV30
D: -
J: TRBJ1-5
CDR3: CAWSMTVTNQPQHF
DNA: TGTGCCTGGAGTATGACAGTGACCAATCAGCCCCAGCATTTT

length: 15
size: -
V: TRBV5-1
D: TRBD1
J: TRBJ1-2
CDR3: CASSWDSSGLYGYTF
DNA: TGCGCCAGCAGCTGGGACAGCTCGGGCCTCTATGGCTACACCTTC

length: 15
size: -
V: TRBV4-1
D: TRBD1
J: TRBJ1-1
CDR3: CASSQPRQGDTEAFF
DNA: TGCGCCAGCAGCCAGCCTCGACAGGGGGACACTGAAGCTTTCTTT

length: 13
size: -
V: TRBV7-2
D: TRBD2
J: TRBJ2-7
CDR3: CASSPRGTSEQYF
DNA: TGTGCCAGCAGCCCACGAGGGACTAGCGAGCAGTACTTC

length: 16
size: -
V: TRBV11-2
D: -
J: TRBJ2-7
CDR3: CASSLSAGAVTYEQYF
DNA: TGTGCCAGCAGCTTATCCGCGGGCGCGGTAACCTACGAGCAGTACTTC

length: 17
size: -
V: TRBV4-2
D: TRBD1
J: TRBJ1-2
CDR3: CASSQEPGTAYSYGYTF
DNA: TGTGCCAGCAGCCAAGAGCCCGGGACAGCCTACTCCTATGGCTACACCTTC

length: 16
size: -
V: TRBV20-1
D: -
J: TRBJ2-3
CDR3: CSASLLGETSTDTQYF
DNA: TGCAGTGCTAGTCTCCTCGGGGAAACTAGCACAGATACGCAGTATTTT

length: 16
size: -
V: TRBV7-8
D: TRBD1
J: TRBJ1-5
CDR3: CASSFRDRSSGQPQHF
DNA: TGTGCCAGCAGCTTCCGGGACAGGAGTAGTGGTCAGCCCCAGCATTTT

length: 16
size: -
V: TRBV7-2
D: TRBD2
J: TRBJ2-1
CDR3: CASSLGAGGAYNEQFF
DNA: TGTGCCAGCAGCTTAGGAGCGGGAGGTGCCTACAATGAGCAGTTCTTC

length: 15
size: -
V: TRBV11-2
D: TRBD1
J: TRBJ2-7
CDR3: CASSPSTGSPREQYF
DNA: TGTGCCAGCAGCCCATCGACAGGGTCCCCTCGCGAGCAGTACTTC

length: 12
size: -
V: TRBV11-2
D: TRBD1
J: TRBJ1-2
CDR3: CASSFTGVGYTF
DNA: TGTGCCAGCAGCTTTACAGGGGTCGGCTACACCTTC

length: 15
size: -
V: TRBV5-6
D: TRBD1
J: TRBJ2-5
CDR3: CASSLARQGAETQYF
DNA: TGTGCCAGCAGCTTGGCAAGACAGGGCGCGGAGACCCAGTACTTC

length: 14
size: -
V: TRBV11-3
D: -
J: TRBJ2-1
CDR3: CASSARLIADEQFF
DNA: TGTGCCAGCAGCGCCCGGCTAATCGCGGATGAGCAGTTCTTC

length: 15
size: -
V: TRBV19
D: -
J: TRBJ1-5
CDR3: CASSIARRGVQPQHF
DNA: TGTGCCAGTAGTATAGCCCGCAGGGGTGTCCAGCCCCAGCATTTT

length: 16
size: -
V: TRBV29-1
D: TRBD2
J: TRBJ2-5
CDR3: CSVEGTSGRPEETQYF
DNA: TGCAGCGTTGAAGGGACTAGCGGACGTCCCGAAGAGACCCAGTACTTC

length: 13
size: few
V: TRBV5-1
D: -
J: TRBJ2-4
CDR3: CASSLGDFGIQYF
DNA: TGCGCCAGCAGCTTGGGGGACTTTGGCATTCAGTACTTC

length: 16
size: -
V: TRBV3-1/TRBV3-2
D: TRBD2
J: TRBJ2-7
CDR3: CASSQRGGGNSYEQYF
DNA: TGTGCCAGCAGCCAAAGGGGCGGGGGGAACTCCTACGAGCAGTACTTC

length: 16
size: -
V: TRBV4-1
D: TRBD2
J: TRBJ2-5
CDR3: CASSQSAGGTGETQYF
DNA: TGCGCCAGCAGCCAATCTGCGGGAGGGACTGGGGAGACCCAGTACTTC

length: 14
size: -
V: TRBV27
D: TRBD1
J: TRBJ2-7
CDR3: CASRVYGQGEEQYF
DNA: TGTGCCAGCAGAGTTTATGGACAGGGAGAAGAGCAGTACTTC

length: 14
size: -
V: TRBV5-6
D: -
J: TRBJ1-1
CDR3: CASSFAASGTEAFF
DNA: TGTGCCAGCAGCTTTGCTGCCAGTGGCACTGAAGCTTTCTTT

length: 14
size: -
V: TRBV5-1
D: -
J: TRBJ1-1
CDR3: CASSLELTPHEAFF
DNA: TGCGCCAGCAGCTTGGAGTTGACACCCCATGAAGCTTTCTTT

length: 14
size: -
V: TRBV15
D: -
J: TRBJ1-1
CDR3: CATSRVTGSTEAFF
DNA: TGTGCCACCAGCAGAGTGACTGGAAGCACTGAAGCTTTCTTT

length: 15
size: -
V: TRBV9
D: TRBD1
J: TRBJ1-2
CDR3: CASSVVGTGGYGYTF
DNA: TGTGCCAGCAGCGTAGTGGGGACAGGGGGCTATGGCTACACCTTC

length: 13
size: -
V: TRBV19
D: -
J: TRBJ2-7
CDR3: CASSIKRTSEQYF
DNA: TGTGCCAGTAGTATAAAGAGGACATCCGAGCAGTACTTC